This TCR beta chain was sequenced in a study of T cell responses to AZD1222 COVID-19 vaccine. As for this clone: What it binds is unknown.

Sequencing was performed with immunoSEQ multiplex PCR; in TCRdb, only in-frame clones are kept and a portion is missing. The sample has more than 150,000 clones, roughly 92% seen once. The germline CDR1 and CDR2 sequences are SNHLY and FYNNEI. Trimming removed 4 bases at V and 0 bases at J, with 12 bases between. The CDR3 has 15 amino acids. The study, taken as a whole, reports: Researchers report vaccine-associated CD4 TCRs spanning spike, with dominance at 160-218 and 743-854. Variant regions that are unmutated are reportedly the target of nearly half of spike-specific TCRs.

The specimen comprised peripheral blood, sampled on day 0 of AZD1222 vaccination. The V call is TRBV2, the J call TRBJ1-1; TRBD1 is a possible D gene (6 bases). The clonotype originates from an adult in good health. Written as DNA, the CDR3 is TGTGCCAGCAGTGTCCTACAGGGCTTGAACACTGAAGCTTTCTTT. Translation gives CASSVLQGLNTEAFF. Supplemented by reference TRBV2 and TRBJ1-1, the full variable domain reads EPEVTQTPSHQVTQMGQEVILRCVPISNHLYFYWYRQILGQKVEFLVSFYNNEISEKSEIFDDQFSVERPDGSNFTLKIRSTKLEDSAMYFCASSVLQGLNTEAFFGQGTRLTVV.